A selection of T cell receptor beta chains follows, all from one sample in a study of brain T cells in children with intractable seizures. Repertoires were generated with immunoSEQ multiplex PCR, while TCRdb's copy carries only in-frame clones and drops some. The sample lists hundreds of thousands of clones, over 90% occurring once. Sequenced material: peripheral blood, taken more than 4 months after surgery. The source of these receptors is a boy less than two years old with tuberous sclerosis and intractable seizures. CDR3s include the opening cysteine and the closing phenylalanine or tryptophan. D genes are given only for firm matches. Clone size is given for some rows only: seen once, a few or many times, or a class if the clone is expanded.

clone_size: -
j_call: TRBJ1-2
v_call: TRBV9
d_call: -
cdr3_aa: CASSPISQGHYGYTF
cdr3_nt: TGTGCCAGCAGCCCCATTTCCCAGGGCCACTATGGCTACACCTTC

clone_size: -
j_call: TRBJ2-1
v_call: TRBV10-3
d_call: -
cdr3_aa: CAISGLDRGQWYDEQFF
cdr3_nt: TGTGCCATCAGTGGACTAGATAGGGGCCAGTGGTATGATGAGCAGTTCTTC

clone_size: -
j_call: TRBJ1-1
v_call: TRBV6-7
d_call: -
cdr3_aa: CASIQTHTEAFF
cdr3_nt: TGTGCCAGCATCCAGACGCACACTGAAGCTTTCTTT

clone_size: once
j_call: TRBJ2-3
v_call: TRBV2
d_call: -
cdr3_aa: CASSEALISTDTQYF
cdr3_nt: TGTGCCAGCAGTGAGGCGCTAATCAGCACAGATACGCAGTATTTT

clone_size: -
j_call: TRBJ2-7
v_call: TRBV6-6
d_call: -
cdr3_aa: CASSYSGQGGNEQYF
cdr3_nt: TGTGCCAGCAGTTACTCGGGTCAGGGGGGGAACGAGCAGTACTTC

clone_size: -
j_call: TRBJ1-1
v_call: TRBV6-5
d_call: -
cdr3_aa: CASRKDGTLNTEAFF
cdr3_nt: TGTGCCAGCAGGAAGGACGGGACTTTGAACACTGAAGCTTTCTTT

clone_size: -
j_call: TRBJ1-1
v_call: TRBV29-1
d_call: TRBD1
cdr3_aa: CSVESGQGNTEAFF
cdr3_nt: TGCAGCGTTGAATCTGGACAGGGGAACACTGAAGCTTTCTTT

clone_size: -
j_call: TRBJ1-4
v_call: TRBV5-1
d_call: TRBD1
cdr3_aa: CASSSRGQEKLFF
cdr3_nt: TGCGCCAGCAGCAGCAGGGGGCAAGAAAAACTGTTTTTT

clone_size: -
j_call: TRBJ2-2
v_call: TRBV27
d_call: -
cdr3_aa: CASSTLETNTGELFF
cdr3_nt: TGTGCCAGCAGTACTCTAGAGACGAACACCGGGGAGCTGTTTTTT

clone_size: -
j_call: TRBJ2-1
v_call: TRBV11-3
d_call: -
cdr3_aa: CASSLGPGNEQFF
cdr3_nt: TGTGCCAGCAGCTTAGGTCCGGGCAATGAGCAGTTCTTC

clone_size: once
j_call: TRBJ1-1
v_call: TRBV28
d_call: -
cdr3_aa: CASSLLPGNTEAFF
cdr3_nt: TGTGCCAGCAGTTTATTACCGGGGAACACTGAAGCTTTCTTT

clone_size: -
j_call: TRBJ2-7
v_call: TRBV9
d_call: TRBD1
cdr3_aa: CASSVGQGAYEQYF
cdr3_nt: TGTGCCAGCAGCGTGGGACAGGGGGCGTACGAGCAGTACTTC

clone_size: -
j_call: TRBJ2-7
v_call: TRBV7-9
d_call: -
cdr3_aa: CASTTGNYEQYF
cdr3_nt: TGTGCCAGCACAACGGGGAACTACGAGCAGTACTTC

clone_size: -
j_call: TRBJ1-3
v_call: TRBV19
d_call: TRBD1
cdr3_aa: CASSPRQGGTGNTIYF
cdr3_nt: TGTGCCAGTAGTCCCCGACAGGGGGGGACTGGAAACACCATATATTTT

clone_size: -
j_call: TRBJ1-1
v_call: TRBV28
d_call: -
cdr3_aa: CASSLPNTEAFF
cdr3_nt: TGTGCCAGCAGTTTACCGAACACTGAAGCTTTCTTT

clone_size: -
j_call: TRBJ2-1
v_call: TRBV6-1
d_call: TRBD1
cdr3_aa: CASSEVGTGLNYNEQFF
cdr3_nt: TGTGCCAGCAGTGAAGTCGGGACAGGTTTGAACTACAATGAGCAGTTCTTC

clone_size: -
j_call: TRBJ2-1
v_call: TRBV4-1
d_call: -
cdr3_aa: CASSLPQFF
cdr3_nt: TGCGCCAGCAGCCTCCCGCAGTTCTTC

clone_size: -
j_call: TRBJ2-3
v_call: TRBV7-9
d_call: -
cdr3_aa: CASSLAGGIDTQYF
cdr3_nt: TGTGCCAGCAGCTTAGCGGGAGGTATAGATACGCAGTATTTT

clone_size: -
j_call: TRBJ2-2
v_call: TRBV28
d_call: TRBD1
cdr3_aa: CASSFRGHTGELFF
cdr3_nt: TGTGCCAGCAGTTTCAGGGGGCACACCGGGGAGCTGTTTTTT

clone_size: -
j_call: TRBJ1-3
v_call: TRBV6-4
d_call: TRBD1
cdr3_aa: CASGGQEDPFFSGNTIYF
cdr3_nt: TGTGCCAGCGGAGGACAGGAGGACCCGTTTTTCTCTGGAAACACCATATATTTT

clone_size: once
j_call: TRBJ2-1
v_call: TRBV12-3/TRBV12-4
d_call: -
cdr3_aa: CASRASSYNEQFF
cdr3_nt: TGTGCCAGCAGGGCTAGCTCCTACAATGAGCAGTTCTTC

clone_size: -
j_call: TRBJ2-4
v_call: TRBV7-9
d_call: -
cdr3_aa: CASSPQGKNIQYF
cdr3_nt: TGTGCCAGCAGCCCCCAGGGCAAAAACATTCAGTACTTC

clone_size: -
j_call: TRBJ2-3
v_call: TRBV5-8
d_call: -
cdr3_aa: CASSLGVAATDTQYF
cdr3_nt: TGTGCCAGCAGCTTGGGGGTAGCGGCCACAGATACGCAGTATTTT

clone_size: -
j_call: TRBJ1-1
v_call: TRBV11-2
d_call: -
cdr3_aa: CASSFQSGYTEAFF
cdr3_nt: TGTGCCAGCAGCTTTCAGTCAGGGTACACTGAAGCTTTCTTT

clone_size: -
j_call: TRBJ2-7
v_call: TRBV7-9
d_call: TRBD2
cdr3_aa: CASSLIRGVGDRASYEQYF
cdr3_nt: TGTGCCAGCAGCTTAATTCGGGGGGTGGGAGACCGCGCATCCTACGAGCAGTACTTC

clone_size: -
j_call: TRBJ1-5
v_call: TRBV7-9
d_call: -
cdr3_aa: CASSIGQTSNQPQHF
cdr3_nt: TGTGCCAGCAGCATCGGACAGACTAGCAATCAGCCCCAGCATTTT

clone_size: -
j_call: TRBJ1-5
v_call: TRBV28
d_call: -
cdr3_aa: CASSLSSRASQPQHF
cdr3_nt: TGTGCCAGCAGTTTATCTTCGAGGGCAAGTCAGCCCCAGCATTTT

clone_size: -
j_call: TRBJ1-2
v_call: TRBV2
d_call: -
cdr3_aa: CASSDRAAKHTF
cdr3_nt: TGTGCCAGCAGTGACAGGGCAGCAAAACACACCTTC

clone_size: -
j_call: TRBJ2-1
v_call: TRBV11-3
d_call: -
cdr3_aa: CASSLGSVNEQFF
cdr3_nt: TGTGCCAGCAGCTTAGGTAGTGTCAATGAGCAGTTCTTC

clone_size: -
j_call: TRBJ2-1
v_call: TRBV7-2
d_call: -
cdr3_aa: CASRKSSSPNEQFF
cdr3_nt: TGTGCCAGCAGAAAAAGTTCTAGCCCCAATGAGCAGTTCTTC

clone_size: -
j_call: TRBJ2-3
v_call: TRBV11-1
d_call: -
cdr3_aa: CASSLRLGGMADTQYF
cdr3_nt: TGTGCCAGCAGTCTAAGGTTGGGCGGGATGGCGGATACGCAGTATTTT

clone_size: once
j_call: TRBJ2-3
v_call: TRBV7-9
d_call: -
cdr3_aa: CASSPGTLTDTQYF
cdr3_nt: TGTGCCAGCAGCCCCGGGACACTCACAGATACGCAGTATTTT

clone_size: -
j_call: TRBJ2-2
v_call: TRBV9
d_call: -
cdr3_aa: CASSARLADTGELFF
cdr3_nt: TGTGCCAGCAGCGCCCGGCTAGCCGACACCGGGGAGCTGTTTTTT

clone_size: -
j_call: TRBJ1-6
v_call: TRBV30
d_call: -
cdr3_aa: CAWSGTATSSYNSPLHF
cdr3_nt: TGTGCCTGGAGCGGGACCGCGACAAGCTCCTATAATTCACCCCTCCACTTT

clone_size: -
j_call: TRBJ1-1
v_call: TRBV29-1
d_call: -
cdr3_aa: CSVSQPPGRKTTEAFF
cdr3_nt: TGCAGCGTTTCTCAGCCGCCGGGACGGAAGACGACTGAAGCTTTCTTT

clone_size: -
j_call: TRBJ1-4
v_call: TRBV7-9
d_call: -
cdr3_aa: CASSLLSVSEKLFF
cdr3_nt: TGTGCCAGCAGCTTATTATCGGTTAGTGAAAAACTGTTTTTT

clone_size: -
j_call: TRBJ2-7
v_call: TRBV5-1
d_call: -
cdr3_aa: CASSSTGLPYEQYF
cdr3_nt: TGCGCCAGCAGCTCCACAGGGCTCCCCTACGAGCAGTACTTC

clone_size: -
j_call: TRBJ2-7
v_call: TRBV7-9
d_call: TRBD2
cdr3_aa: CASSLTSGEQYF
cdr3_nt: TGTGCCAGCAGCTTAACTAGCGGGGAGCAGTACTTC

clone_size: -
j_call: TRBJ2-1
v_call: TRBV10-3
d_call: TRBD2
cdr3_aa: CAISELAGTRSADPYNEQFF
cdr3_nt: TGTGCCATCAGTGAGTTAGCCGGGACTAGAAGTGCCGATCCCTACAATGAGCAGTTCTTC

clone_size: -
j_call: TRBJ1-3
v_call: TRBV2
d_call: -
cdr3_aa: CASSEDTFSGNTIYF
cdr3_nt: TGTGCCAGCAGCGAGGACACCTTCTCTGGAAACACCATATATTTT

clone_size: -
j_call: TRBJ2-7
v_call: TRBV10-2
d_call: TRBD2
cdr3_aa: CASSGLAYEQYF
cdr3_nt: TGCGCCAGCAGTGGACTAGCGTACGAGCAGTACTTC

clone_size: -
j_call: TRBJ2-4
v_call: TRBV5-4
d_call: TRBD2
cdr3_aa: CASSFGWREDIQYF
cdr3_nt: TGTGCCAGCAGCTTCGGGTGGCGGGAGGACATTCAGTACTTC

clone_size: -
j_call: TRBJ1-1
v_call: TRBV6-1
d_call: -
cdr3_aa: CASSEGKGRPNTEAFF
cdr3_nt: TGTGCCAGCAGTGAAGGAAAAGGGCGCCCGAACACTGAAGCTTTCTTT

clone_size: -
j_call: TRBJ1-1
v_call: TRBV30
d_call: -
cdr3_aa: CAWSESTEAFF
cdr3_nt: TGTGCCTGGAGTGAAAGCACTGAAGCTTTCTTT

clone_size: -
j_call: TRBJ2-7
v_call: TRBV7-6
d_call: TRBD2
cdr3_aa: CASSLDGGRPYF
cdr3_nt: TGTGCCAGCAGTCTAGACGGCGGGAGGCCCTACTTC

clone_size: -
j_call: TRBJ2-1
v_call: TRBV4-1
d_call: TRBD2
cdr3_aa: CASSRTSGGLDEQFF
cdr3_nt: TGCGCCAGCAGCCGCACTAGCGGGGGGTTAGATGAGCAGTTCTTC

clone_size: -
j_call: TRBJ2-1
v_call: TRBV7-6
d_call: TRBD2
cdr3_aa: CASSSGLLAATNNEQFF
cdr3_nt: TGTGCCAGCAGCTCCGGACTACTAGCGGCAACAAACAATGAGCAGTTCTTC

clone_size: -
j_call: TRBJ2-2
v_call: TRBV6-6
d_call: -
cdr3_aa: CASKFRTDVTGELFF
cdr3_nt: TGTGCCAGCAAGTTTCGCACCGACGTCACCGGGGAGCTGTTTTTT

clone_size: -
j_call: TRBJ2-1
v_call: TRBV29-1
d_call: TRBD2
cdr3_aa: CSAGRASGGYNEQFF
cdr3_nt: TGCAGCGCCGGGCGGGCTAGCGGTGGCTACAATGAGCAGTTCTTC

clone_size: once
j_call: TRBJ2-7
v_call: TRBV6-5
d_call: -
cdr3_aa: CASKAQTGPYEQYF
cdr3_nt: TGTGCCAGCAAGGCCCAGACAGGACCCTACGAGCAGTACTTC

clone_size: once
j_call: TRBJ1-5
v_call: TRBV7-9
d_call: -
cdr3_aa: CASSLAVQEGNQPQHF
cdr3_nt: TGTGCCAGCAGCTTAGCGGTGCAGGAAGGCAATCAGCCCCAGCATTTT

clone_size: -
j_call: TRBJ1-2
v_call: TRBV19
d_call: -
cdr3_aa: CASTSTTYYGYTF
cdr3_nt: TGTGCCAGTACCTCGACCACGTACTATGGCTACACCTTC

clone_size: -
j_call: TRBJ1-1
v_call: TRBV11-2
d_call: -
cdr3_aa: CASSSSDVRGTEAFF
cdr3_nt: TGTGCCAGCAGCTCCAGTGATGTCAGGGGCACTGAAGCTTTCTTT

clone_size: -
j_call: TRBJ2-1
v_call: TRBV24-1
d_call: TRBD2
cdr3_aa: CATSASLGKSGSSYNEQFF
cdr3_nt: TGTGCCACCAGTGCCTCCCTTGGGAAAAGCGGGAGCTCCTACAATGAGCAGTTCTTC